This T cell receptor beta chain is from a study of CD8+ T cells in alopecia areata. For the study at large: In an open-label trial, patients got 5 to 10 mg tofacitinib twice daily.

This clone was seen more than once but under ten times. The authors sorted CD4+ and CD8+ T cells from PBMCs. In each case, RNA was isolated and then reverse transcribed into cDNA as the sequencing template. The method was immunoSEQ multiplex PCR; TCRdb's version includes in-frame clones alone and lacks a portion of them. The repertoire holds about 120,000 clones, with around 49% as singletons. Sequenced material: CD8+ T cells sorted from blood, taken at week 0. The source is a human donor with alopecia areata.

The CDR3 coding sequence is TGTGCCAGCAGTACCGGGACAGCCTACAATGAGCAGTTCTTC. This sequence encodes CASSTGTAYNEQFF. The chain joins TRBV6-5 to TRBJ2-1; 7 bases align to TRBD1. This CDR3 comprises 14 residues. V shed 5 bases and J 2 bases; nucleotides not matched to a gene: 3. Germline CDR1 and CDR2: MNHEY and SVGAGI.